Shown below are 30 T cell receptor beta chains from a single sample sequenced in a study of response to subunit inactivated influenza vaccine. TCRdb re-derived calls from the RT-PCR reads in MiXCR, one entry per CDR3 protein. The sample includes 490,000 or so distinct CDR3 sequences, 6% to 9% of them seen just once. Sequencing was performed on PBMCs from blood, taken about 23 months after vaccination. The receptors come from a man aged 45 to 70 who received an inactivated influenza vaccine.

This clonotype was seen a few times. This chain links TRBV29-1 with TRBJ2-3, with a possible D match to TRBD1 (5 bases). V lost 8 bases to trimming and J lost 2 bases, with 14 bases between them. The CDR3 is 13 amino acids. Per the germline V gene, CDR1 is SQVTM and CDR2 is ANQGSEA. Written as DNA, the CDR3 is TGCAGCACGACAGTTTCGAACACAGATACGCAGTATTTT. The encoded protein is CSTTVSNTDTQYF.

This chain uses TRBV20-1 with TRBJ1-2; 9 bases agree with TRBD1. CDR1 is DFQATT, CDR2 SNEGSKA, per germline (reference sequence). J lost 5 bases, V lost 6 bases, and 4 bases had no gene match. CDR3 size: 12 residues. The CDR3 DNA follows: TGCAGTGCCTTCGACAGGGGGTATGGCTACACCTTC. Its protein product is CSAFDRGYGYTF.

This clonotype was counted a few times. This rearrangement joins TRBV4-1 to TRBJ2-7; D may be TRBD1 or TRBD2 (6 bases each). The CDR3 covers 16 residues. In germline, CDR1 is MGHRA, CDR2 YSYEKL. V was clipped by 0 bases and J by 2 bases, with 14 bases between them. The CDR3 here is CASSQEPPGAPYEQYF. The DNA for the CDR3 is TGCGCCAGCAGCCAAGAGCCTCCGGGGGCCCCCTACGAGCAGTACTTC.

V is TRBV7-3 and J is TRBJ2-1; 7 bases agree with TRBD2. J lost 8 bases, V lost 1 base, and 8 bases had no gene match. CDR3 size: 15 residues. The V gene's germline CDR1 is SGHTA and CDR2 FQGTGA. Here the CDR3 reads CASSLIVGGPDEQFF. The CDR3 nucleotides read TGTGCCAGCAGCTTAATTGTGGGAGGGCCTGATGAGCAGTTCTTC.

This clonotype has only a few counts. The chain employs TRBV9 and TRBJ2-2; D is uncertain. Trimming removed 0 bases from V and 7 bases from J, with 7 bases in between. This CDR3 has 13 amino acids. Germline CDR1 reads SGDLS; CDR2 reads YYNGEE. The CDR3 sequence is CASSVAVGGELFF. The CDR3 nucleotides are TGTGCCAGCAGCGTAGCTGTCGGCGGGGAGCTGTTTTTT.

This clonotype was seen a handful of times. J is TRBJ2-1 and V is TRBV30, with 9 bases identical to TRBD1. The CDR3 is 14 amino acids. After removal of 2 bases from V and 4 bases from J, the junction contained 3 bases not matched to a gene. Germline assignment: CDR1 GTSNPN and CDR2 SVGIG (reference sequence). CDR3 nucleotides: TGTGCCTGGAGTCTAGACAGGGGGTACAATGAGCAGTTCTTC. Amino acid sequence: CAWSLDRGYNEQFF. The full variable domain, with the rest looked up from reference TRBV30 and TRBJ2-1, is SQTIHQWPATLVQPVGSPLSLECTVEGTSNPNLYWYRQAAGRGLQLLFYSVGIGQISSEVPQNLSASRPQDRQFILSSKKLLLSDSGFYLCAWSLDRGYNEQFFGPGTRLTVL.

The gene calls are TRBV6-5 and TRBJ1-3, with unresolved D. Germline assignment: CDR1 MNHEY and CDR2 SVGAGI. V was cut by 0 bases and J by 0 bases, with 3 bases left in between. This CDR3 is 14 amino acids long. CDR3 protein: CASSYSGSGNTIYF. The CDR3 DNA reads TGTGCCAGCAGTTACTCAGGCTCTGGAAACACCATATATTTT.

This clonotype showed up just a few times. Likely a read error: the CDR3 ends without its conserved phenylalanine or tryptophan. This chain links TRBV4-2 with TRBJ2-5, with TRBD1 as a possible D gene (6 bases). The V gene's germline CDR1 is LGHNA and CDR2 YNFKEQ. The CDR3 contains 14 residues. V lost 7 bases, J lost 2 bases, and 14 bases lay in between. The CDR3 here is CASTGQPCQETQYL. CDR3 coding DNA: TGTGCCAGCACTGGACAGCCTTGTCAAGAGACCCAGTACCTC.

V and J are TRBV28 and TRBJ2-5; a possible D gene is TRBD2 (5 bases). The CDR3 sequence is 14 residues long. V was clipped by 8 bases and J by 4 bases, with 17 bases between them. Per the germline V gene, CDR1 is MDHEN and CDR2 is SYDVKM. The DNA of the CDR3 is TGTGCCAGCCGCCGGGGTACCAGCGCAGAGACCCAGTACTTC. Protein sequence: CASRRGTSAETQYF.

This clonotype occurred many times. The chain joins TRBV20-1 to TRBJ2-3, with 10 positions matching TRBD2. The CDR3 covers 13 residues. Germline V CDR1 and CDR2: DFQATT, SNEGSKA (reference sequence). The CDR3 sequence is CSAHLAGEDTQYF. DNA of the CDR3: TGCAGCGCCCATCTAGCGGGAGAAGATACGCAGTATTTT.

In this sample, this clonotype turned up many times. The V and J genes are TRBV3-1 and TRBJ1-2; D gene unclear. Trimming took 4 bases from V and 8 from J, leaving 14 bases between them. The germline gives CDR1 LGHDT, CDR2 YNNKEL (reference sequence). This CDR3 has 13 amino acids. The CDR3 loop reads CASSPSGLKGYTF. As DNA, the CDR3 is TGTGCCAGCAGCCCCAGTGGTTTAAAGGGCTACACCTTC.

This clonotype was seen more than once but under ten times. This sequence joins TRBV20-1 and TRBJ2-3, with D possibly matching TRBD2 (5 bases). The CDR3 length is 17 residues. The V gene lost 2 bases and the J gene lost 11 bases, with 29 bases spanning the gap. The germline V gene encodes CDR1 DFQATT and CDR2 SNEGSKA (reference sequence). CDR3 coding DNA: TGCAGTGCTAGACGACCCTCTCCTAGCTCCGACGTTGATTGGCAGTATTTT. It codes for CSARRPSPSSDVDWQYF.

This clonotype has at least ten counts. The chain recombines TRBV9 with TRBJ2-7, with TRBD2 matching over 7 bases. The CDR3 loop spans 15 amino acids. Per germline, CDR1 SGDLS and CDR2 YYNGEE. V trimming: 2 bases; J trimming: 3 bases; junction bases outside the gene matches: 8. The CDR3 nucleotides read TGTGCCAGCAGCGTTAGTAGCGGGCCCCGCTACGAGCAGTACTTC. It codes for CASSVSSGPRYEQYF.

The V and J genes are TRBV5-8 and TRBJ2-5, with 13 nucleotides matching TRBD2. With 4 bases clipped from V and 0 bases from J, the junction kept 6 bases outside the gene matches. The CDR3 has 17 residues. The germline gives CDR1 SGHTS, CDR2 YDEGEE. The CDR3 reads CASSTGLAGAYQETQYF. CDR3 in DNA: TGTGCCAGCAGCACCGGACTAGCGGGGGCGTACCAAGAGACCCAGTACTTC.

This clonotype was detected many times. J is TRBJ2-7 and V is TRBV28, with TRBD2 matching over 7 bases. The V gene's germline CDR1 is MDHEN and CDR2 SYDVKM. V was clipped by 6 bases and J by 2 bases; unmatched bases: 13. This CDR3 region has 16 residues. CDR3 DNA sequence: TGTGCCAGCAGGGCGGGAGATTTTAAAAGAACCTACGAGCAGTACTTC. This gives the protein CASRAGDFKRTYEQYF. Supplemented by reference TRBV28 and TRBJ2-7, the full variable domain reads DVKVTQSSRYLVKRTGEKVFLECVQDMDHENMFWYRQDPGLGLRLIYFSYDVKMKEKGDIPEGYSVSREKKERFSLILESASTNQTSMYLCASRAGDFKRTYEQYFGPGTRLTVT.

This clonotype has a count of ten or more. The chain recombines TRBV29-1 with TRBJ2-3, with 8 bases that match TRBD2. The CDR3 loop spans 12 amino acids. V lost 7 bases and J lost 9; bases outside the gene matches: 9. CDR1 is SQVTM, CDR2 ANQGSEA, per germline. In nucleotides, the CDR3 is TGCAGCGGGCTACCGGGACTAGGGACGCAGTATTTT. This encodes CSGLPGLGTQYF.

At least ten counts were recorded for this clonotype. V and J are TRBV12-3 or TRBV12-4 and TRBJ1-5, with 8 bases identical to TRBD1. The CDR3 is 14 residues long. Trimming took 7 bases from V and 1 from J; bases not matched to a gene: 3. CDR3 region: CASTQGASNQPQHF. The CDR3 DNA reads TGTGCCAGCACCCAGGGGGCCAGCAATCAGCCCCAGCATTTT.

The rearrangement joins TRBV20-1 to TRBJ2-3; 7 nucleotides match TRBD2. CDR3 length: 15 amino acids. V lost 0 bases, J lost 2 bases, and 5 bases stayed unmatched. Looked up from germline, CDR1 is DFQATT and CDR2 is SNEGSKA (reference sequence). The CDR3, as DNA: TGCAGTGCTAGAGATGCTAGCGGAAACACAGATACGCAGTATTTT. Amino acids: CSARDASGNTDTQYF.

This clonotype was seen repeatedly, ten times or more. The chain uses TRBV3-1 and TRBJ1-4, with 12 nucleotides matching TRBD1. Germline CDR1 and CDR2: LGHDT and YNNKEL (reference sequence). CDR3 length: 17 residues. Trimming at V came to 5 bases and at J to 5 bases, leaving 9 bases not matched to a gene. CDR3 sequence reads: CASSLPGTGGINEKLFF. The CDR3 nucleotides read TGTGCCAGCAGCTTACCCGGGACAGGGGGCATCAATGAAAAACTGTTTTTT.

This clonotype was seen only a few times. The chain uses TRBV5-5 and TRBJ2-5; perhaps TRBD1 as D (6 bases). This CDR3 is 16 amino acids long. V was cut by 0 bases and J by 4 bases, with 16 bases left in between. Looked up from germline, CDR1 is SGHKS and CDR2 is YYEKEE (reference sequence). The CDR3 protein is CASSLGQTGFGETQYF. The CDR3 bases are TGTGCCAGCAGCTTGGGACAAACAGGGTTTGGAGAGACCCAGTACTTC. Using reference TRBV5-5 and TRBJ2-5 for the parts outside the CDR3, the full variable domain is DAGVTQSPTHLIKTRGQQVTLRCSPISGHKSVSWYQQVLGQGPQFIFQYYEKEERGRGNFPDRFSARQFPNYSSELNVNALLLGDSALYLCASSLGQTGFGETQYFGPGTRLLVL.

V is TRBV6-2 or TRBV6-3 and J is TRBJ2-1; 11 bases line up with TRBD2. The germline V gene has CDR1 MNHEY and CDR2 SVGEGT. This CDR3 has 16 residues. The V segment lost 4 bases and the J segment 12 bases; nucleotides outside the gene matches: 14. The CDR3 bases are TGTGCCAGCAGTTCAGGGACTAGCGGAAACCCCAGGTGGCAGTTCTTC. This codes for CASSSGTSGNPRWQFF.

This clonotype has only a few counts. The rearrangement uses TRBV5-1 and TRBJ1-1; D not resolved. The V gene lost 4 bases and the J gene lost 1 base, with 5 bases spanning the gap. The CDR3 consists of 12 residues. Germline CDR1 SGHRS, CDR2 YFSETQ. The DNA for the CDR3 is TGCGCCAGCAGCACAGAGAACACTGAAGCTTTCTTT. This gives the protein CASSTENTEAFF.

At least ten counts were recorded for this clonotype. This rearrangement joins TRBV3-1 to TRBJ2-1; D assignment may be TRBD1 or TRBD2 (6 bases each). CDR1 is LGHDT and CDR2 is YNNKEL in the germline V gene (reference sequence). The length of the CDR3 is 13 residues. The V end lost 6 bases, the J end lost 9 bases, and 15 bases lay between the germline ends. Here the CDR3 reads CASSPTGAGEQFF. CDR3 nucleotide sequence: TGTGCCAGCAGTCCGACGGGGGCGGGTGAGCAGTTCTTC.

At least ten counts were recorded for this clonotype. The CDR3 loop reads CASSFAQPPITGGPYNEQFF. CDR3 sequence (DNA): TGTGCCAGCAGTTTTGCCCAACCCCCGATCACAGGGGGCCCCTACAATGAGCAGTTCTTC. The chain is built from TRBV12-3 or TRBV12-4 and TRBJ2-1, with TRBD1 matching 9 bases. The CDR3 loop spans 20 amino acids. With 3 bases clipped from V and 2 bases from J, the junction kept 17 bases outside the gene matches.

The chain carries TRBV27 and TRBJ2-2; 7 nucleotides agree with TRBD1. J was trimmed by 7 bases and V by 5 bases; bases with no gene match: 16. The CDR3 runs to 17 residues. Germline V gives CDR1 MNHEY, CDR2 SMNVEV (reference sequence). CDR3 in DNA: TGTGCCAGCAGTCCAACCTCCGCGACAGGGTTCATCGGGGAGCTGTTTTTT. Translation: CASSPTSATGFIGELFF.

The chain combines TRBV3-1 with TRBJ2-7, with D perhaps matching TRBD1 (6 bases). Germline values: CDR1 LGHDT, CDR2 YNNKEL (reference sequence). The CDR3 sequence is 14 residues long. V was clipped by 3 bases and J by 4 bases, with 13 bases between them. Written as DNA, the CDR3 is TGTGCCAGCAGCCACCGTAGCAGGGGTTACGAGCAGTACTTC. It yields the protein CASSHRSRGYEQYF.

This clonotype has more than one count but fewer than ten. The chain recombines TRBV12-3 or TRBV12-4 with TRBJ2-1, with 9 bases lining up with TRBD2. V shed 5 bases and J 3 bases; nucleotides not matched to a gene: 8. CDR3 size: 16 residues. In nucleotides, the CDR3 is TGTGCCAGCAGTCATATTAGCGGGAGTTTCTACAATGAGCAGTTCTTC. Protein product: CASSHISGSFYNEQFF.

This clonotype was seen at least ten times. The V and J genes are TRBV20-1 and TRBJ2-7; 16 nucleotides agree with TRBD2. Germline V gene sequence: CDR1 DFQATT, CDR2 SNEGSKA (reference sequence). J lost 9 bases, V lost 2 bases, and 4 bases had no gene match. The CDR3 covers 14 residues. The CDR3, as DNA: TGCAGTGCTAGATCGGGACTAGCGGGAGGGGCGCAGTACTTC. This translates into CSARSGLAGGAQYF.

This clonotype was detected a few times. For the CDR3, the DNA is TGCAGCGTAGAACGTCTGCGGGAGAGAAACAATGAGCAGTTCTTC. Its protein is CSVERLRERNNEQFF. The rearrangement uses TRBV29-1 and TRBJ2-1, with TRBD2 matching 7 bases. The V and J ends lost 6 bases and 5 bases, in that order; junction bases with no gene match: 13. The length of the CDR3 is 15 residues. Per germline, CDR1 SQVTM and CDR2 ANQGSEA.

This clonotype was seen ten or more times. This chain joins TRBV7-8 and TRBJ2-1; D possibly matches TRBD1 or TRBD2 (5 bases each). The germline gives CDR1 SGHVS, CDR2 FQNEAQ. The CDR3 length is 16 residues. V shed 7 bases and J shed 2 bases, with 18 bases lying between them. The CDR3 DNA follows: TGTGCCAGCACCCTAGGGGTACGGGACCCCTACAATGAGCAGTTCTTC. The encoded protein is CASTLGVRDPYNEQFF.